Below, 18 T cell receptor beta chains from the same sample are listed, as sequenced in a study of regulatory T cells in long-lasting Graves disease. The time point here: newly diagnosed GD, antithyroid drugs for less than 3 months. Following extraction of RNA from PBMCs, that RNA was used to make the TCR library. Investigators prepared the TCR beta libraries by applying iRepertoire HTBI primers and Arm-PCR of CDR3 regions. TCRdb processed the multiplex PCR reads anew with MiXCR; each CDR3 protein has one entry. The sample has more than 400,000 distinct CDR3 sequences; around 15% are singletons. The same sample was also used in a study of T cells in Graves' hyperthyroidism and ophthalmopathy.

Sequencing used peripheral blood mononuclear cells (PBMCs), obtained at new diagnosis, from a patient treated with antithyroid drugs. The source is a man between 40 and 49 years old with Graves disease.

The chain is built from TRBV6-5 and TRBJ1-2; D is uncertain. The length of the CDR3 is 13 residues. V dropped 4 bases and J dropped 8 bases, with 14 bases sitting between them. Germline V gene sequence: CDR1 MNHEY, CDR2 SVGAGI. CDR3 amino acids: CASSLTGRKGYTF. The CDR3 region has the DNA TGTGCCAGCAGTTTAACGGGTCGAAAAGGCTACACCTTC.

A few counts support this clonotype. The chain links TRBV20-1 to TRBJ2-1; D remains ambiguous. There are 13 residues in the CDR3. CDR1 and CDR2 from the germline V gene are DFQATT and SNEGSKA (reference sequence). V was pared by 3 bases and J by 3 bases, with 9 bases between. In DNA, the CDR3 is TGCAGTGCTAGCGTTGATTTCTACAATGAGCAGTTCTTC. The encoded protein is CSASVDFYNEQFF.

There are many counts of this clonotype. In DNA form, the CDR3 reads TGTGCCAGCACGGGACGTAGGGGTTATTCGTTGAACACTGAAGCTTTCTTT. This codes for CASTGRRGYSLNTEAFF. J is TRBJ1-1 and V is TRBV28; D is possibly TRBD1 (5 bases). Germline V gene data show CDR1 as MDHEN and CDR2 as SYDVKM. V lost 7 bases, J lost 0 bases, and 21 bases lay in between. The CDR3 is made up of 17 amino acids.

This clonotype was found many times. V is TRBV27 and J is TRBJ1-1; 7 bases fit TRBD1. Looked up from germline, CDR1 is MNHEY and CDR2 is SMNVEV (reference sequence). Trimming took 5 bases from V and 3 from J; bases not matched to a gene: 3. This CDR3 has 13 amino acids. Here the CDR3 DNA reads TGTGCCAGCAGTCGAACAGGGGACACTGAAGCTTTCTTT. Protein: CASSRTGDTEAFF.

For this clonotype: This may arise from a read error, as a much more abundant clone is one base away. CDR3: CSAPRASRSFYNEQFF. The CDR3 bases are TGCAGTGCCCCTCGGGCTAGCCGGAGCTTCTACAATGAGCAGTTCTTC. This sequence joins TRBV20-1 and TRBJ2-1; D is possibly TRBD2 (5 bases). This CDR3 has 16 residues. Germline loops: CDR1 DFQATT, CDR2 SNEGSKA (reference sequence). Trimming took off 6 bases at V and 3 bases at J, with 21 bases between the two ends.

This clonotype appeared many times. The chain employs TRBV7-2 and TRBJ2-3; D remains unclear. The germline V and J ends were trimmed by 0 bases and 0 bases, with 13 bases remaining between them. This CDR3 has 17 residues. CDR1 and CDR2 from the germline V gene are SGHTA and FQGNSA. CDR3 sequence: CASSLALVDLSTDTQYF. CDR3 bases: TGTGCCAGCAGCTTAGCGCTGGTGGATTTGAGCACAGATACGCAGTATTTT.

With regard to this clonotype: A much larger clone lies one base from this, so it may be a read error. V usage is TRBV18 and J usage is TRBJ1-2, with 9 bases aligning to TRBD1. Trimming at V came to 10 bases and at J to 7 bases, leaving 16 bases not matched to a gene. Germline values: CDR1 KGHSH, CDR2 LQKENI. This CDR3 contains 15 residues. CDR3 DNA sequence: TGTGCCATCTTCCCTGACCGGGACAGGGCTAGTGGCTACACCTTC. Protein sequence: CAIFPDRDRASGYTF.

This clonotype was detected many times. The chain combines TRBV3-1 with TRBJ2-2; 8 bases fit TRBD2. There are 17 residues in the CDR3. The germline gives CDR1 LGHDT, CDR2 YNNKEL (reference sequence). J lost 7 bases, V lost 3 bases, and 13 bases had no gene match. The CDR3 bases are TGTGCCAGCAGCCAGGTCCTAGCGGGCCGACATCGCGGGGAGCTGTTTTTT. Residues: CASSQVLAGRHRGELFF.

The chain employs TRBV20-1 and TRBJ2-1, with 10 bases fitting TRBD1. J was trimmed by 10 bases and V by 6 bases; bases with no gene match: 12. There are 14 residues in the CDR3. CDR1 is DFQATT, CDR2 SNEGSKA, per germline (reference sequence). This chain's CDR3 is CSAMGQGSAYEQFF. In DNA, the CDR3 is TGCAGTGCCATGGGACAGGGGTCCGCCTACGAGCAGTTCTTC.

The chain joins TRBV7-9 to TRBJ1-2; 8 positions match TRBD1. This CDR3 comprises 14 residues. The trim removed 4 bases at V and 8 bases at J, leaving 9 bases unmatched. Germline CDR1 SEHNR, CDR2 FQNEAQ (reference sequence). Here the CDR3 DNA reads TGTGCCAGCAGCTCAGAGGACAGGGTTGGCGGCTACACCTTC. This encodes CASSSEDRVGGYTF.

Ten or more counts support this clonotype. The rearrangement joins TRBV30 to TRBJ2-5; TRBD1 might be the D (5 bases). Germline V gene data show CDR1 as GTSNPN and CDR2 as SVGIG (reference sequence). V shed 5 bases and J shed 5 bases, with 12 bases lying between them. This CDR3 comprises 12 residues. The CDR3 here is CAWEGVRETQYF. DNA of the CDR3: TGTGCCTGGGAAGGGGTGAGGGAGACCCAGTACTTC.

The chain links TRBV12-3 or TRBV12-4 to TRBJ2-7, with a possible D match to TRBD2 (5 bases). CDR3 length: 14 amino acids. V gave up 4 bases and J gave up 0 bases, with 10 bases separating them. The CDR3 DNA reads TGTGCCAGCAGTTCCACGGGGAGCTCCTACGAGCAGTACTTC. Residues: CASSSTGSSYEQYF.

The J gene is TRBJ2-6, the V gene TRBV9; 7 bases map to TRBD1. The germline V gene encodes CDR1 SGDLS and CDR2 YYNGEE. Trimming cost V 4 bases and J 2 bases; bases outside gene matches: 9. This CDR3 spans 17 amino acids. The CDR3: CASSTRGDRAGANVLTF. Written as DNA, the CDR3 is TGTGCCAGCAGCACTAGAGGTGACAGGGCTGGGGCCAACGTCCTGACTTTC.

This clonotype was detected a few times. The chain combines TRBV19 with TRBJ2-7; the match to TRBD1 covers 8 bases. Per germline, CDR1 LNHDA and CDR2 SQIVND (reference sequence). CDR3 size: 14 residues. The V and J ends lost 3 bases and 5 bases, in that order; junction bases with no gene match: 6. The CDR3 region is CASSMDRVSHEQYF. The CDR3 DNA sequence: TGTGCCAGTAGTATGGACAGGGTGTCCCACGAGCAGTACTTC.

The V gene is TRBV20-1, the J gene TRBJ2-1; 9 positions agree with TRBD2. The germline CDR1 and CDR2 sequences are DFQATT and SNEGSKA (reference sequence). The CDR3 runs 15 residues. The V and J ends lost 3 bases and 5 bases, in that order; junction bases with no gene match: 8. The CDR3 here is CSASSGLAGNNEQFF. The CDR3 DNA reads TGCAGTGCTAGTAGTGGGCTAGCGGGAAACAATGAGCAGTTCTTC.

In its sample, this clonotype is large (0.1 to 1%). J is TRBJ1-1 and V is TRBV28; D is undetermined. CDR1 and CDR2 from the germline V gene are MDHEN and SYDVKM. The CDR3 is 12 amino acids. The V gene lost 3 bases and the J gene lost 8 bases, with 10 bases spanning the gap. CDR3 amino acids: CASSLMDLEAFF. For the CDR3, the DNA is TGTGCCAGCAGTTTGATGGATCTCGAAGCTTTCTTT.

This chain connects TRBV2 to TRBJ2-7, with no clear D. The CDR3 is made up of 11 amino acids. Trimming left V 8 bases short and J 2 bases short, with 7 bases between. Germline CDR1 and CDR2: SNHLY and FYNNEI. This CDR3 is CASLSTYEQYF. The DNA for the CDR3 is TGTGCCAGCCTGTCAACCTACGAGCAGTACTTC.

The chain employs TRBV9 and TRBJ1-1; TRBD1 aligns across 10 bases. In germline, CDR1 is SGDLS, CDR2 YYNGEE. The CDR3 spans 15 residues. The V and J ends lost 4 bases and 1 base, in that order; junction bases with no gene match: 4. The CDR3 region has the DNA TGTGCCAGCAGCACTAGACAGGGGGCGAACACTGAAGCTTTCTTT. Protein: CASSTRQGANTEAFF.